This T cell receptor beta chain emerged from a study of blood T cell repertoires in COVID-19. Study overall: Researchers got acute and convalescent COVID-19 samples from the United States, Italy and Spain.

Methods used by the authors: From reference gene primer amplification, estimates of nucleated cell counts were derived. Profiled with immunoSEQ multiplex PCR; TCRdb holds only in-frame clones, not every one. V, J and clone size were drawn from that table, and D and trimming were deduced from the DNA. Of roughly 70,000 clones listed, around nine tenths are singletons. CDR1 and CDR2 (germline): MDHEN, SYDVKM. The CDR3 sequence is 15 residues long. J was trimmed by 9 bases and V by 7 bases; bases with no gene match: 12. This clonotype originated in a woman over 75 with acute or convalescent COVID-19. V gene TRBV28 combines with J gene TRBJ1-6; 7 nucleotides agree with TRBD1. Sequenced material: peripheral blood. The CDR3 bases are TGTGCCAGCATAAAAAAGACAGGGAGACTTTCACCCCTCCACTTT. It codes for CASIKKTGRLSPLHF.